This record covers a single T cell receptor beta chain. Some clones are missing from TCRdb's copy, which holds only in-frame ones; the method was immunoSEQ multiplex PCR. The repertoire has around 130,000 clones, about 94% of them found once; the top ten carry approximately 4.3%. The sample originates from a study of T cell responses to AZD1222 COVID-19 vaccine. V was trimmed by 7 bases and J by 0 bases, leaving 10 bases between them. CDR1 SGHTA and CDR2 FQGNSA come from the germline V gene. CDR3 length: 14 amino acids. The chain employs TRBV7-2 and TRBJ1-3; D perhaps matches TRBD1 (5 bases). The material was peripheral blood, obtained 28 days after the second AZD1222 dose. This clonotype originated in an adult who received the AZD1222 COVID-19 vaccine. The CDR3 loop is CASTGGGSGNTIYF. CDR3 in DNA: TGTGCCAGCACCGGTGGGGGCTCTGGAAACACCATATATTTT.